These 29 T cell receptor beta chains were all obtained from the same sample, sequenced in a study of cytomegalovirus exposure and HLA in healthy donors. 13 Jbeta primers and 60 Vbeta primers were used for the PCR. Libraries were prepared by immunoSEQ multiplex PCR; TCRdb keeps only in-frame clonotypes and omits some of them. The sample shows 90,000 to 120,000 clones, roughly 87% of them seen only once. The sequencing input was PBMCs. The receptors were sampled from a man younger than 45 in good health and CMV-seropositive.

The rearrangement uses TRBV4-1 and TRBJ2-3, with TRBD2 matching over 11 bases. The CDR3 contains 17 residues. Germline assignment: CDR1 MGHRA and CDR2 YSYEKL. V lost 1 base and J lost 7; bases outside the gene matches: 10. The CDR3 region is CASSQASSGGAGNTQYF. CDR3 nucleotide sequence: TGCGCCAGCAGCCAAGCGAGTAGCGGGGGGGCCGGGAATACGCAGTATTTT.

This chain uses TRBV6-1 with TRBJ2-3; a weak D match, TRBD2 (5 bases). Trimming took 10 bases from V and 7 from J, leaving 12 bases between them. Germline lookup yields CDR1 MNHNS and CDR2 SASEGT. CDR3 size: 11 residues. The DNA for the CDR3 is TGTGCCACCTCCGAGGGTTATACGCAGTATTTT. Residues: CATSEGYTQYF.

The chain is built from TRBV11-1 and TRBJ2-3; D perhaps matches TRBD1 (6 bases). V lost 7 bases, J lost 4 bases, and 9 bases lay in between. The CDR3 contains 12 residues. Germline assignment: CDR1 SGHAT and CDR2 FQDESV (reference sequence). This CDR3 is CASMGAADTQYF. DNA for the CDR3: TGTGCCAGCATGGGGGCGGCAGATACGCAGTATTTT.

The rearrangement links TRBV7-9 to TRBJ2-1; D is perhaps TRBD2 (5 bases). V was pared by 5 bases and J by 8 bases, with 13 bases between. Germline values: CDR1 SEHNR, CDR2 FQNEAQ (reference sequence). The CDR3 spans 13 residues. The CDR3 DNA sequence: TGTGCCAGCAGCAACGGACGGGGAGATGAGCAGTTCTTC. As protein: CASSNGRGDEQFF.

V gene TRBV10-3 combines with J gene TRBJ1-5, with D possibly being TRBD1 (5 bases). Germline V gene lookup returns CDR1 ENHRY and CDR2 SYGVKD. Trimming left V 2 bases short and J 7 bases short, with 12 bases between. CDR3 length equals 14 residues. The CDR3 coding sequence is TGTGCCATCAGTGAGGGGAGGGGCGACCAGCCCCAGCATTTT. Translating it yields CAISEGRGDQPQHF.

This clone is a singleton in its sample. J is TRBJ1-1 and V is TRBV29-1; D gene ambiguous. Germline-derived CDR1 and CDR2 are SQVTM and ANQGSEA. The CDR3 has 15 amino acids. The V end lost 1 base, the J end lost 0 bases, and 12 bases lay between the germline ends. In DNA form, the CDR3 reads TGCAGCGTTGAAGTGTTGCGGTTACTGAACACTGAAGCTTTCTTT. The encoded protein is CSVEVLRLLNTEAFF. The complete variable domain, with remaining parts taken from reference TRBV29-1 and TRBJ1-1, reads SAVISQKPSRDICQRGTSLTIQCQVDSQVTMMFWYRQQPGQSLTLIATANQGSEATYESGFVIDKFPISRPNLTFSTLTVSNMSPEDSSIYLCSVEVLRLLNTEAFFGQGTRLTVV.

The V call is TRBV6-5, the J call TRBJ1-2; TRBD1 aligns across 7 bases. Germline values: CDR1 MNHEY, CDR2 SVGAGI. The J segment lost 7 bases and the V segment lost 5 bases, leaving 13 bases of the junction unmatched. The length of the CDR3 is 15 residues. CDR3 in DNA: TGTGCCAGCAGTGCCACAGGGGACCTTTCTGGTGGCTACACCTTC. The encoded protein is CASSATGDLSGGYTF.

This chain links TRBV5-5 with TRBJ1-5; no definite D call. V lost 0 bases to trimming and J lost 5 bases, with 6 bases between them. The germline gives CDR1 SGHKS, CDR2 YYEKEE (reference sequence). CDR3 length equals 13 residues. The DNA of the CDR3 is TGTGCCAGCAGCTTGGGCGGTTATCAGCCCCAGCATTTT. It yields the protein CASSLGGYQPQHF.

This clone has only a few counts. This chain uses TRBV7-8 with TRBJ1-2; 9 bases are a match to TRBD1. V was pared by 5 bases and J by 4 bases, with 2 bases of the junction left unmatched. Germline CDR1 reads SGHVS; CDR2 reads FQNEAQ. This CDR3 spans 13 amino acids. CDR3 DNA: TGTGCCAGCAGCCTACAGGGGGCCTATGGCTACACCTTC. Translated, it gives CASSLQGAYGYTF.

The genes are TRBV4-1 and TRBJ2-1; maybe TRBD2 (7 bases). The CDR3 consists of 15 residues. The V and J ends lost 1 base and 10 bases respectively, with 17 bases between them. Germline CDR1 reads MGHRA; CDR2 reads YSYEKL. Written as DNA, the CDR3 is TGCGCCAGCAGCCAAGGATTGGGGGGGCAGGGAGAGCAGTTCTTC. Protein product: CASSQGLGGQGEQFF.

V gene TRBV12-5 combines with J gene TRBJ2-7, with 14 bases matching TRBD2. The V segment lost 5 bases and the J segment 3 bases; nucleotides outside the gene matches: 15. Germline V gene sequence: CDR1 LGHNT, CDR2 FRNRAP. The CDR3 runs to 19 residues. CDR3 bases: TGTGCTAGTGGTAGGAACGGGACTAGCGGGGGAGCCAATTACTACGAGCAGTACTTC. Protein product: CASGRNGTSGGANYYEQYF.

The DNA of the CDR3 is TGTGCCAGCAGCGCACAGGGGGAGAACACTGAAGCTTTCTTT. Amino acids: CASSAQGENTEAFF. The gene calls are TRBV9 and TRBJ1-1; 8 bases are shared with TRBD1. Germline loops: CDR1 SGDLS, CDR2 YYNGEE. This CDR3 comprises 14 residues. Unmatched junction bases numbered 2, after V lost 3 bases and J lost 1 base.

CDR3 nucleotide sequence: TGTGCCAGCTCATGGACCGGACAGGCCTACGAGCAGTACTTC. This encodes CASSWTGQAYEQYF. The chain employs TRBV2 and TRBJ2-7; 7 nucleotides agree with TRBD1. This CDR3 is 14 amino acids long. In germline, CDR1 is SNHLY, CDR2 FYNNEI. After removal of 8 bases from V and 2 bases from J, the junction contained 9 bases not matched to a gene.

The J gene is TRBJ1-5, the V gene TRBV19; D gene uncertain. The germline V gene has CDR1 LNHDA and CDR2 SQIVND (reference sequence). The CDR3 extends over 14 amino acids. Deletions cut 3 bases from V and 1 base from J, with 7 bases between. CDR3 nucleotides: TGTGCCAGTAGTATTACGGGAAGCAATCAGCCCCAGCATTTT. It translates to CASSITGSNQPQHF.

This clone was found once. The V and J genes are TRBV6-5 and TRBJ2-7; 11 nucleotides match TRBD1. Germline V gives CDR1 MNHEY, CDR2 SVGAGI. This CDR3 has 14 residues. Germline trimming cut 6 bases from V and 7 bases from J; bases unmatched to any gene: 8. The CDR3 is CASSSGQGVGEQYF. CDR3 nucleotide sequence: TGTGCCAGCAGCTCGGGACAGGGGGTCGGAGAGCAGTACTTC.

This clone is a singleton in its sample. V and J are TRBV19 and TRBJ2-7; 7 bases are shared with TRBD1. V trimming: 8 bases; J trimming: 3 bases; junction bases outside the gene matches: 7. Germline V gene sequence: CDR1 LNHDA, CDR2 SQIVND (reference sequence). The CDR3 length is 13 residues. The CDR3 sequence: CASGVGQSYEQYF. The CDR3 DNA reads TGTGCCAGTGGGGTGGGACAGAGCTACGAGCAGTACTTC.

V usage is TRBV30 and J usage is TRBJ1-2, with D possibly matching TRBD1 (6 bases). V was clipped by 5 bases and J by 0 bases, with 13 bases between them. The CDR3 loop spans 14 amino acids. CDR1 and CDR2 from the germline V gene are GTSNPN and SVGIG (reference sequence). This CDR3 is CAWGGAPANYGYTF. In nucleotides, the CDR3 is TGTGCCTGGGGGGGGGCCCCAGCTAACTATGGCTACACCTTC.

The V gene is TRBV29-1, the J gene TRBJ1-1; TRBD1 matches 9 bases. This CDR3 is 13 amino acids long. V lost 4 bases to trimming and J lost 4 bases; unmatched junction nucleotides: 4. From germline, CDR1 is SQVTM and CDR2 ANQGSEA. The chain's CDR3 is CSVGTGGPTEAFF. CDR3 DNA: TGCAGCGTTGGCACAGGGGGCCCCACTGAAGCTTTCTTT.

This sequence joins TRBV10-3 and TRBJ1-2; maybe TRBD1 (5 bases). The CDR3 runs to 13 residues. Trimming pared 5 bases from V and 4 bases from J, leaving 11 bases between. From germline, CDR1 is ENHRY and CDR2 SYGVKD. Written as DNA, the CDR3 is TGTGCCATCAGTCCCGACAGCAGCTATGGCTACACCTTC. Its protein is CAISPDSSYGYTF.

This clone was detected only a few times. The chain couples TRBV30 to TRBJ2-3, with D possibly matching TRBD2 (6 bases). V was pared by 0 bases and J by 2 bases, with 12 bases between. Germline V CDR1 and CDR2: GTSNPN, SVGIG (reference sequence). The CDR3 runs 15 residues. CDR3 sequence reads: CAWSVDSGYTDTQYF. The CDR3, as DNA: TGTGCCTGGAGTGTAGATAGCGGATACACAGATACGCAGTATTTT.

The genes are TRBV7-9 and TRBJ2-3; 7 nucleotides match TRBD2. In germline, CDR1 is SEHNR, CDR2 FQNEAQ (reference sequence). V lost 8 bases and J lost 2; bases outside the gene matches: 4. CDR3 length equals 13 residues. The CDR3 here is CASGSGATDTQYF. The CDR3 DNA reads TGTGCCAGCGGAAGCGGGGCCACAGATACGCAGTATTTT.

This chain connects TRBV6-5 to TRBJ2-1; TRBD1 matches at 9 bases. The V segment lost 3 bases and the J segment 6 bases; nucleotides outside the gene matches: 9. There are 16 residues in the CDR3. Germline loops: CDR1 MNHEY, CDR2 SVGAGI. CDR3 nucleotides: TGTGCCAGCAGTTATCTCGGGACAGGGTCAAGCAATGAGCAGTTCTTC. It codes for CASSYLGTGSSNEQFF.

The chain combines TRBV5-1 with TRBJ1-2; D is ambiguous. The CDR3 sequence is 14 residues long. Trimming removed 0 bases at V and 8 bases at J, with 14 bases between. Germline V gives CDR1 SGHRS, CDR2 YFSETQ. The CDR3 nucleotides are TGCGCCAGCAGCTTGGAAGGGCCTGGGGAGGGCTACACCTTC. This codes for CASSLEGPGEGYTF. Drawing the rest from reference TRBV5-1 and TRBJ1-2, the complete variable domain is KAGVTQTPRYLIKTRGQQVTLSCSPISGHRSVSWYQQTPGQGLQFLFEYFSETQRNKGNFPGRFSGRQFSNSRSEMNVSTLELGDSALYLCASSLEGPGEGYTFGSGTRLTVV.

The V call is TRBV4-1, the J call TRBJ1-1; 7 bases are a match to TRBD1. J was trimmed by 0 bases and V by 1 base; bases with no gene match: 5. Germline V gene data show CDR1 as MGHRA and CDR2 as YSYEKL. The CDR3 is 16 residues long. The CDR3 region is CASSQAQGIMNTEAFF. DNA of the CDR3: TGCGCCAGCAGCCAAGCACAGGGGATCATGAACACTGAAGCTTTCTTT.

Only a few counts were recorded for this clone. This CDR3 reads CASSGTSGGDTQYF. The CDR3 region has the DNA TGTGCCAGCAGCGGGACTAGCGGGGGAGATACGCAGTATTTT. The chain couples TRBV9 to TRBJ2-3; 13 bases are shared with TRBD2. CDR1 is SGDLS and CDR2 is YYNGEE in the germline V gene. The CDR3 loop spans 14 amino acids. V trimming: 3 bases; J trimming: 5 bases; junction bases outside the gene matches: 0.

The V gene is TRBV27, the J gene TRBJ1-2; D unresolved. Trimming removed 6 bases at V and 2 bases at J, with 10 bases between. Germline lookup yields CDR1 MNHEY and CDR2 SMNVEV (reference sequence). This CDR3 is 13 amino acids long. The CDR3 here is CASRLTVNYGYTF. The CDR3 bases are TGTGCCAGCAGGCTTACAGTGAACTATGGCTACACCTTC.

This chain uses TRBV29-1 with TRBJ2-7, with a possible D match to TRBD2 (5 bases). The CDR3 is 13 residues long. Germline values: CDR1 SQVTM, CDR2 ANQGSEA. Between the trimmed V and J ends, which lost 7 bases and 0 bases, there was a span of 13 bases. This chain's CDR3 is CSAVRDFSYEQYF. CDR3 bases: TGCAGCGCCGTGAGGGATTTCTCCTACGAGCAGTACTTC.

For the CDR3, the DNA is TGTGCCTGGAGTCAGGGGGGAATTCACTATGGCTACACCTTC. It specifies CAWSQGGIHYGYTF. This chain uses TRBV30 with TRBJ1-2; TRBD1 aligns across 7 bases. Germline CDR1 GTSNPN, CDR2 SVGIG (reference sequence). CDR3 length equals 14 residues. The trim removed 2 bases at V and 3 bases at J, leaving 6 bases unmatched.

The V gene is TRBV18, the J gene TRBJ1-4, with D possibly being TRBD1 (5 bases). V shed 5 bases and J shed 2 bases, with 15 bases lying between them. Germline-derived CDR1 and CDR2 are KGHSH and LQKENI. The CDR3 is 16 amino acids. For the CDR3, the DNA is TGTGCCAGCTCAAAATTTGAGGGGAGGACTAATGAAAAACTGTTTTTT. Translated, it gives CASSKFEGRTNEKLFF.